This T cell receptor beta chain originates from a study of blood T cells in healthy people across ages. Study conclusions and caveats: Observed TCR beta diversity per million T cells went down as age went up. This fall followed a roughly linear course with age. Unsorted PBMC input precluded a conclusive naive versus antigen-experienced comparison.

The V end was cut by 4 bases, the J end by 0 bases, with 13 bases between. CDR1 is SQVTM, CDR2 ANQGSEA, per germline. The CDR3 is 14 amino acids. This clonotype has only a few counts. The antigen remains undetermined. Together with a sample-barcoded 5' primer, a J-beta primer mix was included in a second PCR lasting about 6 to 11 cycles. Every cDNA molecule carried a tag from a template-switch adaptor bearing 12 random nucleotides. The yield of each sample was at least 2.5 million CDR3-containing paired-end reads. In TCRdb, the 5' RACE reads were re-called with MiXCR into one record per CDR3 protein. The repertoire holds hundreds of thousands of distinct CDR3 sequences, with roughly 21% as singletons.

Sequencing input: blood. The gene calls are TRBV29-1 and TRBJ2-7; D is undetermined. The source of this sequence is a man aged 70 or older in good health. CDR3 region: CSVVPSRSSYEQYF. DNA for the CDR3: TGCAGCGTTGTCCCGTCGAGGAGCTCCTACGAGCAGTACTTC.